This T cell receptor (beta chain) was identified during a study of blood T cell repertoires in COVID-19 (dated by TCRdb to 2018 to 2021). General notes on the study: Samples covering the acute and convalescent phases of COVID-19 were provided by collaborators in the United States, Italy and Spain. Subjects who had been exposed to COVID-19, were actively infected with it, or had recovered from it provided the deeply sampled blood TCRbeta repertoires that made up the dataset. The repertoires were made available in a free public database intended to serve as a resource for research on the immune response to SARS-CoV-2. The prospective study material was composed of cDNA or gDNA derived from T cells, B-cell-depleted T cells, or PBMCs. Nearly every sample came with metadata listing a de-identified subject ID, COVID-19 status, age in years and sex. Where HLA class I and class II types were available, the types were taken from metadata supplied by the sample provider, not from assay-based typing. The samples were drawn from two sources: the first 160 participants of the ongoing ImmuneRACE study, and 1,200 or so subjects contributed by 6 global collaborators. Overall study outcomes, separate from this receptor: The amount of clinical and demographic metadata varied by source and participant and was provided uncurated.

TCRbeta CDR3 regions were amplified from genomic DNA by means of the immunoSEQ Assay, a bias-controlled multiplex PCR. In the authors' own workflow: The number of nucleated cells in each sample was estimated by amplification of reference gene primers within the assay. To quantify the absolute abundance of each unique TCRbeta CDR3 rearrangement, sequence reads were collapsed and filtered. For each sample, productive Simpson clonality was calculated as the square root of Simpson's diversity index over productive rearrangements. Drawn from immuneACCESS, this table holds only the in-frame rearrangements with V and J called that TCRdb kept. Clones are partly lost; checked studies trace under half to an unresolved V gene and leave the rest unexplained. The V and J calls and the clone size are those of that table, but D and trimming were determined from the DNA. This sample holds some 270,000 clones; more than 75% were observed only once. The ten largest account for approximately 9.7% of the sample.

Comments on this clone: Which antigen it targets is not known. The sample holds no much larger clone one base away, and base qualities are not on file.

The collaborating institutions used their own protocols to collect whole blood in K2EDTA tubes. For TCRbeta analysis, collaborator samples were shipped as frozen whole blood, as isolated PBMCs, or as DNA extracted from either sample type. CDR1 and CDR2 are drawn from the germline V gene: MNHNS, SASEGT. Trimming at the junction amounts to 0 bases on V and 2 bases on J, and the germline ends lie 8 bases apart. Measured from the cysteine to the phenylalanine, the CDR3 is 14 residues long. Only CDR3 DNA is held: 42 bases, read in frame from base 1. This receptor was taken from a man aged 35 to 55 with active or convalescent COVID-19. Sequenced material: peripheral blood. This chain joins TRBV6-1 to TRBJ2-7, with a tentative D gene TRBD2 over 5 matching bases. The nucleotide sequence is TGTGCCAGCAGTGAAGCGCCTAGCCCCTACGAGCAGTACTTC. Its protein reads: CASSEAPSPYEQYF.